This entry is about one T cell receptor beta chain. Antigen unknown. The CDR3 covers 14 residues. The germline V gene has CDR1 LNHDA and CDR2 SQIVND (reference sequence). Trimming stripped 5 bases from V and 4 bases from J, with 14 bases between. It was cDNA, reverse transcribed from extracted RNA, that served as the sequencing template. TCRdb's table, derived via immunoSEQ multiplex PCR, lists solely in-frame clones and lacks some. The sample carries more than 200,000 clones, around 67% recorded once. This sample was taken from a study of CD8+ T cells in alopecia areata. Study-level points and caveats: Clonality in lesional scalp, especially alopecia totalis/universalis, exceeded that of normal scalp. Scalp repertoires also include resident alphabeta T cells from normal skin.

The gene calls are TRBV19 and TRBJ1-2; D may be TRBD1 (5 bases). Sample: CD4+ T cells sorted from blood, taken at week 0. This TCR came from a human donor with alopecia areata. This chain's CDR3 is CASSVGTASYGYTF. The DNA for the CDR3 is TGTGCCAGTAGTGTCGGGACGGCCTCCTATGGCTACACCTTC.